This T cell receptor (beta chain) was recorded in a study of blood T cell repertoires in COVID-19. Overall study context: T cells, B-cell-depleted T cells, or PBMCs provided the cDNA or gDNA that served as material.

Those enrolled in Seattle joined during active infection and were followed longitudinally afterward. V gave up 4 bases and J gave up 7 bases, with 8 bases separating them. This CDR3 is 13 amino acids long. Germline V gene sequence: CDR1 KGHSH, CDR2 LQKENI. The assay was immunoSEQ multiplex PCR, and TCRdb's table has in-frame clones only and misses some. The table lists some 160,000 clones, approximately 91% of them singletons. The receptor was isolated from a man between 18 and 29 years old with COVID-19, enrolled during active disease. The specimen sequenced was peripheral blood. The rearrangement joins TRBV18 to TRBJ1-6, with D uncertain. Here the CDR3 reads CASSQTENSPLHF. DNA of the CDR3: TGTGCCAGCTCACAAACAGAAAATTCACCCCTCCACTTT.